This TCR beta chain is from a study of blood T cell repertoires in COVID-19. Repertoires were generated with immunoSEQ multiplex PCR, while TCRdb's copy carries only in-frame clones and drops some. The sample includes 140,000 to 150,000 clones, over 85% seen only once; the top ten take about 1.5%. V gave up 4 bases and J gave up 6 bases; unmatched junction bases: 10. The CDR3 sequence is 15 residues long. Germline assignment: CDR1 SGHAT and CDR2 FQNNGV. Sequenced input: peripheral blood. V usage is TRBV11-2 and J usage is TRBJ1-2; TRBD1 aligns across 8 bases. This receptor was obtained from a human donor in a cohort sampled during active COVID-19. Here the CDR3 DNA reads TGTGCCAGCAGCTCTCGGACAGGGAATAGAAATGGCTACACCTTC. The encoded protein is CASSSRTGNRNGYTF.